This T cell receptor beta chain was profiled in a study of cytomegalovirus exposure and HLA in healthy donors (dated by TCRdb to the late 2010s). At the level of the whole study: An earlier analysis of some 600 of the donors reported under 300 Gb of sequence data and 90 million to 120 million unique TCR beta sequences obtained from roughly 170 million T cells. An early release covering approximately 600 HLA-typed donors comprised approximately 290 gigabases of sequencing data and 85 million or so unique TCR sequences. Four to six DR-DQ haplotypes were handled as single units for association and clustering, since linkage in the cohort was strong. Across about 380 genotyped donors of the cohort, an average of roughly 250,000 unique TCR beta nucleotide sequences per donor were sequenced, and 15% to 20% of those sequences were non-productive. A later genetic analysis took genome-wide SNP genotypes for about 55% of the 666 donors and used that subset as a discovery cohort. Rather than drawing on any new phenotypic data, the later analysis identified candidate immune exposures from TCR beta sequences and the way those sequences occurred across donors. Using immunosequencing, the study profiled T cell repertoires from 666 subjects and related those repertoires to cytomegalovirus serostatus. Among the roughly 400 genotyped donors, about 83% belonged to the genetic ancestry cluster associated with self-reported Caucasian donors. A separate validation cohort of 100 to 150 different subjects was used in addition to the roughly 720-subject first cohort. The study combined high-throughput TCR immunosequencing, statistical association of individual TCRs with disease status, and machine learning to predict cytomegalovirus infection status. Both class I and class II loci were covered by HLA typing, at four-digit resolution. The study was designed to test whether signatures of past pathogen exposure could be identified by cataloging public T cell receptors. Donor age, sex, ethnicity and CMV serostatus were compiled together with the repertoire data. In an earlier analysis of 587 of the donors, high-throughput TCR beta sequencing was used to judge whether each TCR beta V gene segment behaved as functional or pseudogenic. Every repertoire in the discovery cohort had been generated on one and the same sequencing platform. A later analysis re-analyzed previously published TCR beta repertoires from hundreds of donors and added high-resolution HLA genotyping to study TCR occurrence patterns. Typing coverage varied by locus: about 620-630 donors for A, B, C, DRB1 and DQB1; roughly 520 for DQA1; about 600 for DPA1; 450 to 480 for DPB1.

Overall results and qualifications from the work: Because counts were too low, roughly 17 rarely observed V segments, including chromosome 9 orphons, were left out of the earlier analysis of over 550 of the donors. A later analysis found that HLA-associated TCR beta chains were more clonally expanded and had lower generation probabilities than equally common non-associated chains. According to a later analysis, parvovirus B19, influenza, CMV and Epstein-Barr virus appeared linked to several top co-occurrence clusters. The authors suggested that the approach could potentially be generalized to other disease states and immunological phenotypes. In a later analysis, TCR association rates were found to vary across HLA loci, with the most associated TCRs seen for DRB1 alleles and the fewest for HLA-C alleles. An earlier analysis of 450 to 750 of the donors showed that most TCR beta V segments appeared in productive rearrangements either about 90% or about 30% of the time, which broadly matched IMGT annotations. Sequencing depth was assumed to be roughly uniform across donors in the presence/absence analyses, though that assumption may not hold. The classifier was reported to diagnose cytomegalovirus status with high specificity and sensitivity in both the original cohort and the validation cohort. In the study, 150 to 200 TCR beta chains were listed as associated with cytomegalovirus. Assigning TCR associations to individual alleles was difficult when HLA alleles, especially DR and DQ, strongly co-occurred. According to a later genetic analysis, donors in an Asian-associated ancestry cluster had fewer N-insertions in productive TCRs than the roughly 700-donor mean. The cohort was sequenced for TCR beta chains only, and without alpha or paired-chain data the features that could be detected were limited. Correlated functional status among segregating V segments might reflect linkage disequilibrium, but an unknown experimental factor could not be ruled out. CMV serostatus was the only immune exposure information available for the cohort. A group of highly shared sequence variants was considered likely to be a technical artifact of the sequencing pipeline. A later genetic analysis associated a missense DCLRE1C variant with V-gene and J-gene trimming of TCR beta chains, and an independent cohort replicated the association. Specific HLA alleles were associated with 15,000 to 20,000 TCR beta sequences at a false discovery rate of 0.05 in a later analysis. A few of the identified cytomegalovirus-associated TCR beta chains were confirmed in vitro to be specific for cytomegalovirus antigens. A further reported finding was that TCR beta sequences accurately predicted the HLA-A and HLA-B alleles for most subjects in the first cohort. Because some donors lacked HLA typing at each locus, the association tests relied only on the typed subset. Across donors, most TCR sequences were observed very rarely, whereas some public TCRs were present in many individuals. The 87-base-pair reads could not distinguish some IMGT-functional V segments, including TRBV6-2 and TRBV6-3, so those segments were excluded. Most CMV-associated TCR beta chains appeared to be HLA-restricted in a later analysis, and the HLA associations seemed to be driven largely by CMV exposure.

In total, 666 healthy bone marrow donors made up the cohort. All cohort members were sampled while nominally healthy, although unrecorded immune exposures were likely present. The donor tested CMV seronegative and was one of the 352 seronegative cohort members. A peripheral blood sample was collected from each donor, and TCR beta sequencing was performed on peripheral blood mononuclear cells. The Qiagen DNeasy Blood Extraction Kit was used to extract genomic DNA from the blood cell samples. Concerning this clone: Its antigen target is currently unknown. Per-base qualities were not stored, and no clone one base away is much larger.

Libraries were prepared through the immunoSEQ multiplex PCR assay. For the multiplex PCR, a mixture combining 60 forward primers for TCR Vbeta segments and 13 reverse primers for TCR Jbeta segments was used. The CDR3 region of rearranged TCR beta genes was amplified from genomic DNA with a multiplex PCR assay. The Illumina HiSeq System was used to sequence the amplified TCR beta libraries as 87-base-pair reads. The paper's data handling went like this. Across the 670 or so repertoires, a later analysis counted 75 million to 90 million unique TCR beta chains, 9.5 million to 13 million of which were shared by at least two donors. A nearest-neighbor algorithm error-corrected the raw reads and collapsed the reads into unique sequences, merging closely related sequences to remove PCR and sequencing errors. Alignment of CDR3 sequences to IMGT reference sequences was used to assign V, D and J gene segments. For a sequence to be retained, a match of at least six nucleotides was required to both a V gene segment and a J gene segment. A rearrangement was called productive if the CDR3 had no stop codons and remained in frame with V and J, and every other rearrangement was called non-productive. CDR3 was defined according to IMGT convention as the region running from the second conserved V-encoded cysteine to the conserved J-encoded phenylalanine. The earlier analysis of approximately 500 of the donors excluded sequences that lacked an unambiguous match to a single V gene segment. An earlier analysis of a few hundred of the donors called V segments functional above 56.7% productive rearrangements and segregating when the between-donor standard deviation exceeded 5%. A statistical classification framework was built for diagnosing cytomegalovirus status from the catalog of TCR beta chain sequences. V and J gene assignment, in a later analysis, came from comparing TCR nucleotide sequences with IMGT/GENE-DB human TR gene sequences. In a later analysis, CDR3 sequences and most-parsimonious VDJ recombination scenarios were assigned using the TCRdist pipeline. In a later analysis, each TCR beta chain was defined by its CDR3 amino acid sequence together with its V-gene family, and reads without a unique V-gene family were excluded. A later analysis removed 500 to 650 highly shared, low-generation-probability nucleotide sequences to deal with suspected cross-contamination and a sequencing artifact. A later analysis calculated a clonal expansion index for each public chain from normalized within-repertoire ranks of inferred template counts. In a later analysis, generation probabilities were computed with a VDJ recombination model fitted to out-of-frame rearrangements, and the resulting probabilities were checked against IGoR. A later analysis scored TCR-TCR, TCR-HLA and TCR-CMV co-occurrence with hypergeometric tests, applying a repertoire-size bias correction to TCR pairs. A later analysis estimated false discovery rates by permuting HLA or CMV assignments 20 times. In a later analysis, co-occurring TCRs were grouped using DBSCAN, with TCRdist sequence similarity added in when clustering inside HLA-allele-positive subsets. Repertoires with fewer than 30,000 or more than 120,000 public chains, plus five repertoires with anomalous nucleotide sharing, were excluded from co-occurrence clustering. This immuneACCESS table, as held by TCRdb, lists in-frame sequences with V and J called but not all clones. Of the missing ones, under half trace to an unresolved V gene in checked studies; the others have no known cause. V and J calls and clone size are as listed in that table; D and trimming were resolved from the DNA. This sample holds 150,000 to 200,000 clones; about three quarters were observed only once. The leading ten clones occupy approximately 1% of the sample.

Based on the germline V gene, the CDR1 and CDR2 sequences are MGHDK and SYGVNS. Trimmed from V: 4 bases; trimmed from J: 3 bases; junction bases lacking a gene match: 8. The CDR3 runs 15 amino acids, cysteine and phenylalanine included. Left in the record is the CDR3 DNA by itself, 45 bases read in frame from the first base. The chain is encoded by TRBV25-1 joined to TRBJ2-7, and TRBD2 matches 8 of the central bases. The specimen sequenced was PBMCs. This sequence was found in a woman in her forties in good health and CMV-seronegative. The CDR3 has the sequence CASSAGLARVYEQYF. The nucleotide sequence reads TGTGCCAGCAGTGCAGGACTAGCCAGGGTCTACGAGCAGTACTTC.